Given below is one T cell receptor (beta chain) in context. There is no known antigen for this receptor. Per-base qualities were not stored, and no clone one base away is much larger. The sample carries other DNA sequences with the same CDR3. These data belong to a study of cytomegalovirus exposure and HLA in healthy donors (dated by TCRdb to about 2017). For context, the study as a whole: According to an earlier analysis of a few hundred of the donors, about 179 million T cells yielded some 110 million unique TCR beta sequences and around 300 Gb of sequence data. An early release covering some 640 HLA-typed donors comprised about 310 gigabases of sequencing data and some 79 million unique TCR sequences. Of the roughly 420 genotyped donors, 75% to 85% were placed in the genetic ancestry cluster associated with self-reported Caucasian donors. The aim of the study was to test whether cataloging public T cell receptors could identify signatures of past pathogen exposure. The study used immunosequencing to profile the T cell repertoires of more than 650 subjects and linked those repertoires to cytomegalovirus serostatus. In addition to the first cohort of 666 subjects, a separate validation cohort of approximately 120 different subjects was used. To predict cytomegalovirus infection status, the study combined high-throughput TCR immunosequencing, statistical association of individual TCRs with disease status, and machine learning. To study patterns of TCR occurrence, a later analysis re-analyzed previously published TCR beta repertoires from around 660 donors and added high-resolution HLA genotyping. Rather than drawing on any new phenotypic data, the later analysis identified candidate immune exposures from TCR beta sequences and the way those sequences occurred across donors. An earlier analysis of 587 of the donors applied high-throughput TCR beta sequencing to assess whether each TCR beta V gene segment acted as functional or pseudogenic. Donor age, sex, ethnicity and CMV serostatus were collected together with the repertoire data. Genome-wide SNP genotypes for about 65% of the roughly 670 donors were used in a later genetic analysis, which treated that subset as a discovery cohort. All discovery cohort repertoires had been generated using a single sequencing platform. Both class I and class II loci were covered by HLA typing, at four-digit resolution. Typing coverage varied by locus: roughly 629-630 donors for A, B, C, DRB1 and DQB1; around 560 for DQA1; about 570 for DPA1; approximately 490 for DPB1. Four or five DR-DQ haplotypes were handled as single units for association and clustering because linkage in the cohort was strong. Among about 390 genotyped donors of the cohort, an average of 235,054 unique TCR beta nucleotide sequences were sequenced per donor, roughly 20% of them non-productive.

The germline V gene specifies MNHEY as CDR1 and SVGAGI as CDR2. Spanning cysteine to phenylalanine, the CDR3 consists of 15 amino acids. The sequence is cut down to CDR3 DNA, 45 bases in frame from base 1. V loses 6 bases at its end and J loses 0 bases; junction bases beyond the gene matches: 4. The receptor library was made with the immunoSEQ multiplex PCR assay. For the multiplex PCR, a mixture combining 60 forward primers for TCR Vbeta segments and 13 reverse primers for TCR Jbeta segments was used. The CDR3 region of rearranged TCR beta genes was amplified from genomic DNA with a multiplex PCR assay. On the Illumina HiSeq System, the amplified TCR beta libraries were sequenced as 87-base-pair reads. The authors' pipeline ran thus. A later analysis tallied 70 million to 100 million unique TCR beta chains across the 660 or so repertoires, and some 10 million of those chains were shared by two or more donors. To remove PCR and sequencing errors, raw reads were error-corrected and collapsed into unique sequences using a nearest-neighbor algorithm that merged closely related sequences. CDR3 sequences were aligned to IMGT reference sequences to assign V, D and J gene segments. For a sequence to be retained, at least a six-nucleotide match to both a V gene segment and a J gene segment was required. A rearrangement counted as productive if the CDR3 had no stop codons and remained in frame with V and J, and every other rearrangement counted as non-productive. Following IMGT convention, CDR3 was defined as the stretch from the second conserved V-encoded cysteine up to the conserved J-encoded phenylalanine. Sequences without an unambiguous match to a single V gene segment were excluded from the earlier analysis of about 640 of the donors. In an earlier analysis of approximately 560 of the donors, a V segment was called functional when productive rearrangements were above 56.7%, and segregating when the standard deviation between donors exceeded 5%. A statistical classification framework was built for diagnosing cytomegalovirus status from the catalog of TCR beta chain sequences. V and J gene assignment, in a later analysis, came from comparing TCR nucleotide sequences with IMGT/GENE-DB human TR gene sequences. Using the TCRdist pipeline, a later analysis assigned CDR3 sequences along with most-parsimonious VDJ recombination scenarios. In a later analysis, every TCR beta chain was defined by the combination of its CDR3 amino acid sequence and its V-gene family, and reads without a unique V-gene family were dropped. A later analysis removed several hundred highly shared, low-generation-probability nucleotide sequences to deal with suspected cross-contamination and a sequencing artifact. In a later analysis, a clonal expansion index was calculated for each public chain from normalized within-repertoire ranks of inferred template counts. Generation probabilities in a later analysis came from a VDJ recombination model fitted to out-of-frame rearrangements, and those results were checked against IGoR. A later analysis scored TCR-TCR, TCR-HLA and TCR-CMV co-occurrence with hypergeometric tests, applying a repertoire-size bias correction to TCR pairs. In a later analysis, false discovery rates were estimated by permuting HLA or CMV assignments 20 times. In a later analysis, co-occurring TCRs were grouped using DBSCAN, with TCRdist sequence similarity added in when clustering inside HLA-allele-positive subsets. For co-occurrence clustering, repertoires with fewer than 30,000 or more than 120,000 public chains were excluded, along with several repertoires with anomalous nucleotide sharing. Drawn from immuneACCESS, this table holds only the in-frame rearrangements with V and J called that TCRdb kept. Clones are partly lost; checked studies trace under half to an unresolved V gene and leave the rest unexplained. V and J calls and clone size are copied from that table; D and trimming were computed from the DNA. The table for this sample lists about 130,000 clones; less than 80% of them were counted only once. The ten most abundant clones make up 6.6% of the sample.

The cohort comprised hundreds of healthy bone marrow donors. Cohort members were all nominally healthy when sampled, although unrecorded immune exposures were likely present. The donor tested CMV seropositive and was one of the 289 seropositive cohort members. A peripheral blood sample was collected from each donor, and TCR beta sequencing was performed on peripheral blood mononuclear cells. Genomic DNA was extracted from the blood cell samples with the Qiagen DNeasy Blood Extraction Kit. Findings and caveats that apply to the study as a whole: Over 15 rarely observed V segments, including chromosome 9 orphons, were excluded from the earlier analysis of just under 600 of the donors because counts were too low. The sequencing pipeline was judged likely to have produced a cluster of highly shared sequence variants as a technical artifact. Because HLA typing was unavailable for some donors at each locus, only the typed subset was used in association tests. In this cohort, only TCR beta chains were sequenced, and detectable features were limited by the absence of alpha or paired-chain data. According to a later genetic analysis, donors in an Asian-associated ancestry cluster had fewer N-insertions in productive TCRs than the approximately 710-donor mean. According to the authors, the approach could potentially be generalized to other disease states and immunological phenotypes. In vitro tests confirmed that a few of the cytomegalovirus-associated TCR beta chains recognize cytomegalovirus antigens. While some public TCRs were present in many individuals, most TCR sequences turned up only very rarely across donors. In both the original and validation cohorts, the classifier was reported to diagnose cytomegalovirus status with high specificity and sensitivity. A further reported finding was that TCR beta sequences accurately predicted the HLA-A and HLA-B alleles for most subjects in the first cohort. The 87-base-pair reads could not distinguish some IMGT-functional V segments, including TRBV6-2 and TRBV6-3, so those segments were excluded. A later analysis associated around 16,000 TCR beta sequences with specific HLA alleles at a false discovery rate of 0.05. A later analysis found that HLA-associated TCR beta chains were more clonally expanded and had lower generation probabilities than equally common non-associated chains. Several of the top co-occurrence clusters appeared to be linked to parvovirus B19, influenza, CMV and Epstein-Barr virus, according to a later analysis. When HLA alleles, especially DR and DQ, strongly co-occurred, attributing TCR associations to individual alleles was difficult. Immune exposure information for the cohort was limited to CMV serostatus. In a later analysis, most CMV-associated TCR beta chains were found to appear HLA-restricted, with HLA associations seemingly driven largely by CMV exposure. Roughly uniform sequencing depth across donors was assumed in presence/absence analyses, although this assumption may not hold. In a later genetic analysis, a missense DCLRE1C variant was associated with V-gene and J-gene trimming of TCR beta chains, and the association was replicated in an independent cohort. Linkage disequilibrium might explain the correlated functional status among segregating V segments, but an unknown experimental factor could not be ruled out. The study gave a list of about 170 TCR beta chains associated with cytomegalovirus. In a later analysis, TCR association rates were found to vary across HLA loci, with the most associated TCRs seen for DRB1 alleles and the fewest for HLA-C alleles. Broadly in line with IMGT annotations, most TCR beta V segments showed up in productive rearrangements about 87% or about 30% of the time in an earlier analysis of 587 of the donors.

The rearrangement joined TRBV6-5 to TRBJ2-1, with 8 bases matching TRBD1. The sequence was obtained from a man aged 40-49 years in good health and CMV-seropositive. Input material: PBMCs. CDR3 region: CASSPTGGSYNEQFF. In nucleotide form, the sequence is TGTGCCAGCAGCCCTACAGGGGGCTCCTACAATGAGCAGTTCTTC.